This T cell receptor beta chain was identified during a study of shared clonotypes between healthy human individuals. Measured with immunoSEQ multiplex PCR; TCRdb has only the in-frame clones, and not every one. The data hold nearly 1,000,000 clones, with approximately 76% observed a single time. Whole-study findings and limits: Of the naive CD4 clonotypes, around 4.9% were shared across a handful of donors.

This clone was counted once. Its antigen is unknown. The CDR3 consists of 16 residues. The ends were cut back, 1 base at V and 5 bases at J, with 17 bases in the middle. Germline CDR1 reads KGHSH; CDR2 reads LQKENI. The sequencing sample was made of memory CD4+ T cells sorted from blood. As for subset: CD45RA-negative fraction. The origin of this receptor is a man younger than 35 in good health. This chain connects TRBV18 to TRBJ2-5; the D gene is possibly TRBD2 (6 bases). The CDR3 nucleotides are TGTGCCAGCTCACCACTGCGGGGCCCCTCCGGGGAGACCCAGTACTTC. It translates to CASSPLRGPSGETQYF.